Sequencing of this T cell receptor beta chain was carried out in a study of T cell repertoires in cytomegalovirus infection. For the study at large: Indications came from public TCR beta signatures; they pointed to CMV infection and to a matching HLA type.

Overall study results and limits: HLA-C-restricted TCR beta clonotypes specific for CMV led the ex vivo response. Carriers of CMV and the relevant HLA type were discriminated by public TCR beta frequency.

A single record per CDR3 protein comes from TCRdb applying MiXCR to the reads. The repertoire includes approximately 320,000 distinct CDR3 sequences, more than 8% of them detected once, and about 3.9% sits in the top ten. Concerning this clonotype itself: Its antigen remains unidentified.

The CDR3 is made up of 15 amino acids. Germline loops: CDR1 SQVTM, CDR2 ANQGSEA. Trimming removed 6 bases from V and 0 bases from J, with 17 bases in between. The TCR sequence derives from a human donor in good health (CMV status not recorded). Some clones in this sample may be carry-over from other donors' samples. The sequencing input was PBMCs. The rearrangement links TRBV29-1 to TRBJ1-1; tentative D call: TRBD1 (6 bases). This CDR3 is CSVPGTLLMNTEAFF. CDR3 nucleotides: TGCAGCGTCCCTGGGACACTACTGATGAACACTGAAGCTTTCTTT.